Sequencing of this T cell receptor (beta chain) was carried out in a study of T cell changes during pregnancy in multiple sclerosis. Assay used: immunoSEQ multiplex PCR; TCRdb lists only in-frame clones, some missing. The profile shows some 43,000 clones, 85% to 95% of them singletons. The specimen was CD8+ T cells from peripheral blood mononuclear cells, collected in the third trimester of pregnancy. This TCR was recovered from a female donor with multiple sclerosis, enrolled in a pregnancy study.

CDR3 sequence reads: CASSSTASLQFF. The CDR3 coding sequence is TGTGCCAGCAGCTCGACAGCGAGTTTGCAGTTCTTC. The rearrangement joins TRBV11-2 to TRBJ2-1; a possible D gene is TRBD1 (5 bases). CDR3 size: 12 residues. In germline, CDR1 is SGHAT, CDR2 FQNNGV. The V end lost 4 bases, the J end lost 12 bases, and 13 bases lay between the germline ends.